Listed here are 5 T cell receptor beta chains from one sample, sequenced in a study of shared clonotypes between healthy human individuals (dated by TCRdb to 2018 to 2021). Receptor amplification or capture employed the immunoSEQ multiplex PCR assay. This immuneACCESS table, as held by TCRdb, lists in-frame sequences with V and J called but not all clones. Of the missing ones, under half trace to an unresolved V gene in checked studies; the others have no known cause. The sample profile shows some 490,000 clones; about 85% of them were found once. Of the sample, approximately 12% falls within the top ten clones. The material sequenced was PBMCs. The source of these receptors is a woman aged 40-49 years in good health. Some clones in this sample may be carry-over from other donors' samples.

This sequence joins TRBV5-1 and TRBJ2-1; 9 bases are a match to TRBD2. J gave up 7 bases and V 3 bases, and 11 bases lay outside the gene matches. Germline values: CDR1 SGHRS, CDR2 YFSETQ. This CDR3 has 16 residues. The chain's CDR3 is CASSWTGLAGRNEQFF. CDR3 nucleotides: TGCGCCAGCAGCTGGACGGGACTAGCTGGGAGGAATGAGCAGTTCTTC.

As regards this clone: A read error is the likely source, as a far larger clone sits one nucleotide away. V gene TRBV30 combines with J gene TRBJ2-6; D may be TRBD2 (5 bases). Germline V lookup: CDR1 GTSNPN, CDR2 SVGIG (reference sequence). This CDR3 has 16 amino acids. DNA for the CDR3: TGTGCCTGGAGTCGCATCGGGTCCGTCGGGGACAACGTCCTGACTTTC. This sequence encodes CAWSRIGSVGDNVLTF. Full variable domain (remainder filled in from reference TRBV30 and TRBJ2-6): SQTIHQWPATLVQPVGSPLSLECTVEGTSNPNLYWYRQAAGRGLQLLFYSVGIGQISSEVPQNLSASRPQDRQFILSSKKLLLSDSGFYLCAWSRIGSVGDNVLTFGAGSRLTVL.

The rearrangement links TRBV7-3 to TRBJ1-1, with TRBD1 matching over 8 bases. From germline, CDR1 is SGHTA and CDR2 FQGTGA. The V segment lost 4 bases and the J segment 1 base; nucleotides outside the gene matches: 5. The CDR3 consists of 15 residues. The CDR3 nucleotides read TGTGCCAGCAGCTCGTCCGGGACAGGGAACACTGAAGCTTTCTTT. The encoded protein is CASSSSGTGNTEAFF.

Concerning this clone itself: With only one base between it and a far larger clone, this is likely a read error. The V gene is TRBV7-9, the J gene TRBJ1-1; D possibly corresponds to TRBD1 (5 bases). The CDR3 totals 15 residues. Per the germline V gene, CDR1 is SEHNR and CDR2 is FQNEAQ (reference sequence). CDR3 DNA sequence: TGTGCCAGCAGCTTATCACTCCCAACTCAGGGTGAAGCTTTATTT. Its protein product is CASSLSLPTQGEALF. Variable domain in full (rest from reference TRBV7-9 and TRBJ1-1): DTGVSQNPRHKITKRGQNVTFRCDPISEHNRLYWYRQTLGQGPEFLTYFQNEAQLEKSRLLSDRFSAERPKGSFSTLEIQRTEQGDSAMYLCASSLSLPTQGEALFGQGTRLTVV.

As to this clone: The junction departs from germline at one end; a sequencing error may be responsible. The sample has other DNA sequences that encode this CDR3 too. The CDR3: CASSLDRNNEQFF. For the CDR3, the DNA is TGTGCTAGCAGCTTAGACAGGAACAATGAGCAGTTCTTC. This rearrangement joins TRBV7-7 to TRBJ2-1; D possibly corresponds to TRBD1 (6 bases). Per germline, CDR1 SSHAT and CDR2 FNYEAQ (reference sequence). The CDR3 length is 13 residues.